This T cell receptor beta chain stems from a study of blood T cell repertoires in COVID-19. Background on the study: Specimens from acute and convalescent COVID-19 originated in the United States, Italy and Spain. PBMCs, B-cell-depleted T cells, or T cells were the source of the cDNA or gDNA that made up the material.

The CDR3 covers 13 residues. Per the germline V gene, CDR1 is SGHTA and CDR2 is FQGTGA. With V trimmed by 5 bases and J by 4 bases, 3 bases remained unmatched. The assay was immunoSEQ multiplex PCR, and TCRdb's table has in-frame clones only and misses some. The repertoire holds about 180,000 clones, roughly 80% seen once, with about 7.1% in the top ten. The clonotype comes from a woman in her seventies with COVID-19, enrolled during active disease. This chain joins TRBV7-3 and TRBJ1-2; TRBD1 matches 8 bases. Sample: peripheral blood. CDR3 bases: TGTGCCAGCAGCCCAGGGGGCTCCTATGGCTACACCTTC. This sequence encodes CASSPGGSYGYTF.